This is a list of T cell receptor beta chains from one sample in a study of Ad26.COV2.S vaccination and SARS-CoV-2 variants. The data were produced by immunoSEQ multiplex PCR, yet TCRdb's version contains in-frame clones alone and is incomplete. This repertoire shows 300,000 to 400,000 clones, roughly nine tenths found once; its top ten account for about 3.9%. Sample: peripheral blood, taken after recovery from COVID-19. These receptor sequences come from a human donor who had recovered from COVID-19. CDR3s include the opening cysteine and the closing phenylalanine or tryptophan. D genes are given only for firm matches. Clone sizes are given selectively: once, few, many, or a class where the clone is expanded.

d_gene	v_gene	abundance	j_gene	CDR3aa	CDR3nt
TRBD2	TRBV9	.	TRBJ2-1	CASSPLTGLAGAPSWSYNEQFF	TGTGCCAGCAGCCCACTTACAGGACTAGCGGGGGCCCCCTCCTGGTCCTACAATGAGCAGTTCTTC
.	TRBV19	.	TRBJ1-1	CASSAGVFNTEAFF	TGTGCCAGTAGCGCCGGGGTTTTCAACACTGAAGCTTTCTTT
.	TRBV5-1	.	TRBJ1-1	CASSLVLGVGTEAFF	TGCGCCAGCAGCTTGGTTTTAGGCGTTGGAACTGAAGCTTTCTTT
TRBD1	TRBV5-5	.	TRBJ1-4	CASSPTYKRQGLNEKLFF	TGTGCCAGCAGCCCGACCTATAAACGACAGGGCCTTAATGAAAAACTGTTTTTT
.	TRBV5-6	once	TRBJ2-7	CASSLLTETYEQYF	TGTGCCAGCAGCTTGTTGACAGAGACCTACGAGCAGTACTTC
.	TRBV12-3/TRBV12-4	.	TRBJ1-2	CASSLVDYGYTF	TGTGCCAGCAGTTTAGTTGACTATGGCTACACCTTC
.	TRBV7-8	.	TRBJ2-3	CASSLPSVGTDTQYF	TGTGCCAGCAGCTTACCTAGCGTCGGCACAGATACGCAGTATTTT
.	TRBV19	.	TRBJ1-2	CASSGARANYGYTF	TGTGCCAGTAGTGGGGCCAGAGCTAACTATGGCTACACCTTC
.	TRBV5-6	.	TRBJ1-5	CASSSLQEVSQPQHF	TGTGCCAGCAGCTCCTTACAGGAGGTGAGTCAGCCCCAGCATTTT
.	TRBV6-6	.	TRBJ2-7	CASNPRGSGSYEQYF	TGTGCCAGCAACCCAAGGGGGTCAGGGTCCTACGAGCAGTACTTC
.	TRBV5-4	once	TRBJ1-5	CASSRDNQPQHF	TGTGCCAGCAGCAGGGACAATCAGCCCCAGCATTTT
.	TRBV7-2	.	TRBJ2-1	CASSLAGPSYNEQFF	TGTGCCAGCAGCTTAGCGGGGCCCTCCTACAATGAGCAGTTCTTC
.	TRBV9	.	TRBJ2-3	CASSARLGDTQYF	TGTGCCAGCAGCGCTCGACTGGGAGATACGCAGTATTTT
TRBD1	TRBV4-3	.	TRBJ1-2	CASSQDGTVNYGYTF	TGCGCCAGCAGCCAAGACGGGACAGTTAACTATGGCTACACCTTC
.	TRBV7-9	.	TRBJ1-1	CASSPGPHDSTEAFF	TGTGCCAGCAGCCCGGGACCTCACGACAGTACTGAAGCTTTCTTT
.	TRBV3-1/TRBV3-2	few	TRBJ1-5	CASGDIPNQPQHF	TGTGCCAGCGGGGACATCCCCAATCAGCCCCAGCATTTT
TRBD2	TRBV9	.	TRBJ2-1	CASSTTSGGYEQFF	TGTGCCAGCAGCACGACTAGCGGGGGTTATGAGCAGTTCTTC
TRBD1	TRBV19	.	TRBJ1-5	CASSHPDRASNQPQHF	TGTGCCAGTAGTCACCCCGACAGGGCTAGCAATCAGCCCCAGCATTTT
TRBD2	TRBV19	.	TRBJ2-1	CASSYGLVGPNEQFF	TGTGCCAGTAGCTACGGACTAGTTGGCCCCAATGAGCAGTTCTTC
.	TRBV5-1	.	TRBJ2-5	CASSPGGQETQYF	TGCGCCAGCAGTCCGGGGGGCCAGGAGACCCAGTACTTC
.	TRBV7-2	.	TRBJ1-4	CASSAYFRDEKLFF	TGTGCCAGCAGCGCCTATTTTCGGGATGAAAAACTGTTTTTT
.	TRBV2	.	TRBJ2-5	CASSTPGPQETQYF	TGTGCCAGCAGTACTCCGGGGCCACAAGAGACCCAGTACTTC
.	TRBV29-1	.	TRBJ1-1	CSVEGRTRAFF	TGCAGCGTTGAGGGCCGGACGAGGGCTTTCTTT
TRBD1	TRBV7-2	.	TRBJ2-3	CASSFRTGATDTQYF	TGTGCCAGCAGCTTCCGGACAGGGGCAACAGATACGCAGTATTTT
TRBD2	TRBV4-1	.	TRBJ2-5	CASSQDLGLVETQYF	TGCGCCAGCAGCCAAGATCTGGGACTAGTAGAGACCCAGTACTTC
.	TRBV5-1	.	TRBJ1-1	CASSFRTGSTEAFF	TGCGCCAGCAGTTTTAGGACGGGAAGCACTGAAGCTTTCTTT
.	TRBV27	.	TRBJ1-6	CASSPGAGSNSPLHF	TGTGCCAGCAGTCCCGGAGCAGGGAGTAATTCACCCCTCCACTTT
.	TRBV9	.	TRBJ2-6	CASSDRDGPNWANVLTF	TGTGCCAGCAGCGACCGGGACGGACCTAACTGGGCCAACGTCCTGACTTTC